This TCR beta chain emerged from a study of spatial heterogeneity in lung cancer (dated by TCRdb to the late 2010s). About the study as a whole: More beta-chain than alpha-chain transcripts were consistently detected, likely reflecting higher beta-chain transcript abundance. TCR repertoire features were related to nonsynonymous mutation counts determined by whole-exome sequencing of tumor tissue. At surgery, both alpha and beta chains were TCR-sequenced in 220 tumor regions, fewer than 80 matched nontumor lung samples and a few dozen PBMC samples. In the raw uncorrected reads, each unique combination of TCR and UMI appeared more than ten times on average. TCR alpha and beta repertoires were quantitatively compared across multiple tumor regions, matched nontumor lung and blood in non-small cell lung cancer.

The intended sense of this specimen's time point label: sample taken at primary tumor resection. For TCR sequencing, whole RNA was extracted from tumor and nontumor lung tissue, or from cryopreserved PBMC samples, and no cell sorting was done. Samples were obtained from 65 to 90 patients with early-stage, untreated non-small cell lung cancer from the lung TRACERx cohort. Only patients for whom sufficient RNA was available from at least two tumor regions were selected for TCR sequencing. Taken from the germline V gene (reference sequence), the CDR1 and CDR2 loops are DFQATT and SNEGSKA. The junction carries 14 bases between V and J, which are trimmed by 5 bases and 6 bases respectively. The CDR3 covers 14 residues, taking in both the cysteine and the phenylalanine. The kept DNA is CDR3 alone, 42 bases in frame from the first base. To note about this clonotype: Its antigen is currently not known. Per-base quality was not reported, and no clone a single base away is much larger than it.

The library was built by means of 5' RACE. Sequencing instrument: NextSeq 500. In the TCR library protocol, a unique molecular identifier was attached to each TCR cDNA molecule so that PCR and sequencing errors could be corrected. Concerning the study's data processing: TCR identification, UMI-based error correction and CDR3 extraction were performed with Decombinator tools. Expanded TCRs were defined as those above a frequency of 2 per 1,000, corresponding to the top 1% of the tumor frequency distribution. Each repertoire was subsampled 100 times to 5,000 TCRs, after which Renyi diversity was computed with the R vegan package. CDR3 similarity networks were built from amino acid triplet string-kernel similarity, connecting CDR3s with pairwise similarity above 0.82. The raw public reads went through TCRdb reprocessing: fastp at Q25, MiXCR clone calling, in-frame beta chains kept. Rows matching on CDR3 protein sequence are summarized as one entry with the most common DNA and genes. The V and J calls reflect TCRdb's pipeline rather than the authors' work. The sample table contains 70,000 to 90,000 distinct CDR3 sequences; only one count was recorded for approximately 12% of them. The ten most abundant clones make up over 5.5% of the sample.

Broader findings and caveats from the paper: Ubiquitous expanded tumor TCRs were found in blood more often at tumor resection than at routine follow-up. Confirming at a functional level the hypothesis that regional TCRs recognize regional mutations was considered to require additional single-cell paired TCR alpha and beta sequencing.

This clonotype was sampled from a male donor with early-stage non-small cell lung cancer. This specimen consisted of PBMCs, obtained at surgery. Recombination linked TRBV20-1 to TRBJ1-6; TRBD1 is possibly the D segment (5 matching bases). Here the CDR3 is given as CSAAPTGLNSPLHF. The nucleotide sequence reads TGCAGTGCTGCCCCTACGGGGCTTAATTCACCCCTCCACTTT.